This T cell receptor (beta chain) was sequenced in a study of blood T cell repertoires in COVID-19. Study context: Spain, Italy and the United States supplied samples that represented acute and convalescent COVID-19.

One Seattle source followed patients from active infection through their disease course. Clones were sequenced by immunoSEQ multiplex PCR, and TCRdb holds only the in-frame ones, with some missing. The repertoire includes 200,000 to 300,000 clones, about 93% of them detected once, and around 0.86% sits in the top ten. The CDR3 runs 14 residues. V shed 3 bases and J 9 bases; nucleotides not matched to a gene: 4. Germline CDR1 reads MNHEY; CDR2 reads SMNVEV (reference sequence). Sequences were obtained from peripheral blood. V gene TRBV27 combines with J gene TRBJ1-6; 8 bases line up with TRBD1. This sequence was found in a man aged 30 to 39 with COVID-19, enrolled during active disease. CDR3 DNA: TGTGCCAGCAGTTTGGGGGACAGGCTTTCACCCCTCCACTTT. As protein: CASSLGDRLSPLHF.